The T cell receptor beta chain under discussion was sequenced for a study of Ad26.COV2.S vaccination and SARS-CoV-2 variants (dated by TCRdb to the early 2020s). At the level of the whole study: Donors in the vaccine arm were drawn from COV1001, a phase I-IIa trial of Ad26.COV2.S in healthy adults that was multicentre, randomized, double-blind and placebo-controlled. Ad26.COV2.S was administered intramuscularly at a dose of 5x10^10 or 1x10^11 viral particles, either as one shot or as two shots given 56 days apart. TCRbeta repertoire sequencing was used to assess the specificity and breadth of SARS-CoV-2-reactive T cell receptors after Ad26.COV2.S vaccination. The TCR-sequenced set comprised around 30 samples: around 20 Ad26.COV2.S vaccine recipients, 5 placebo recipients and 8 SARS-CoV-2 convalescent individuals. Trial participants were randomized into five groups of five, in which low-dose or high-dose Ad26.COV2.S was given once or twice, or placebo was given on both occasions. Investigators did not know the trial group allocation while performing experiments and assessing outcomes. Paper-wide results and their limitations: Comparing responses between vaccine doses or regimens was not something the study was powered to do. Spike-specific TCR breadth was higher in Ad26.COV2.S recipients than in placebo recipients (P = 0.0014). After vaccination, spike-specific CD8+ and CD4+ T cell responses were reported to show substantial breadth. Comparable non-spike TCR breadth was observed between vaccine and placebo recipients, consistent with only spike being contained in the vaccine. The authors noted that the TCR breadth and depth analyses may have underestimated total T cell responses.

The intended sense of this specimen's treatment or condition label: around 19 received Ad26.COV2.S at low or high dose, single or two shots; roughly five received placebo; per-sample allocation not given. For vaccine and placebo recipients, the sequenced repertoires came from samples collected on day 63 after the first injection. In Cohort 1b, roughly 26 adults aged 18-55 years were enrolled at a single site in Boston, USA, between 29 July and 7 August 2020. Ad26.COV2.S was a replication-incompetent adenovirus type 26 vector that expressed a prefusion-stabilized SARS-CoV-2 spike protein derived from the original Wuhan strain. The immunoSEQ Assay was the method used to sequence TCRbeta CDR3 regions. After extraction, genomic DNA underwent amplification by bias-controlled multiplex PCR, followed by high-throughput sequencing. On the authors' methods: Collapsing and filtering of sequences were performed to quantify the absolute abundance of each unique TCRbeta CDR3 region. Usable DNA was measured by amplifying reference genes present in all nucleated cells, and TCRbeta template counts were normalized to that usable DNA to estimate T cell fraction. Repertoire TCRs were annotated as SARS-CoV-2-specific when V gene, CDR3 amino acid sequence and J gene were exactly matched to a known reactive TCR set. The reference SARS-CoV-2 TCR set was derived from MIRA and filtered for enrichment in COVID-19-positive ImmuneCODE repertoires, a step that removed public or cross-reactive TCRs. Drawing on the MIRA antigens, annotated TCRs were analysed further at the level of specific ORF or position within ORF. Breadth was defined as annotated unique rearrangements over total unique productive rearrangements; depth was the summed frequency of those rearrangements. TCR breadth was compared between groups using two-sided Wilcoxon rank-sum tests. TCRdb limited this immuneACCESS table to in-frame rearrangements with V and J called. A share of clones is missing; checked studies link under half to unresolved V genes, and the rest is unexplained. V and J calls and clone size are given by that table; D and trimming were obtained from the DNA. The sample yields about 470,000 clones; around 91% were counted once. The ten largest clones represent about 4.1% of the sample.

The CDR1 and CDR2 encoded by the germline V gene (reference sequence) are SEHNR and FQNEAQ. The cysteine opens and the phenylalanine closes a CDR3 of 14 amino acids. Here the CDR3 DNA is all that survives: 42 bases in frame from base 1. At the junction V is shortened by 5 bases and J by 5 bases, with 16 bases in between. Note on this clone: No cognate antigen has been identified for it. No base quality values were provided; no much bigger clone lies one nucleotide off.

The sequence joins TRBV7-9 to TRBJ2-7, and possibly TRBD2, on 5 matching bases. The source of this sequence is a person aged 18 to 59 who received the Ad26.COV2.S COVID-19 vaccine or a placebo. Sequences were derived from peripheral blood, sampled in a trial of Ad26.COV2.S vaccine versus placebo. The DNA sequence is TGTGCCAGCAGCCCGGACTCCCGAGCCCACGAGCAGTACTTC. Its protein is CASSPDSRAHEQYF. The entire variable domain, with the stretches around the CDR3 drawn from the reference TRBV7-9 and TRBJ2-7 proteins, is DTGVSQNPRHKITKRGQNVTFRCDPISEHNRLYWYRQTLGQGPEFLTYFQNEAQLEKSRLLSDRFSAERPKGSFSTLEIQRTEQGDSAMYLCASSPDSRAHEQYFGPGTRLTVT.